The entry below describes one T cell receptor beta chain. The sample comes from a study of blood T cell repertoires in COVID-19. Study overall: Donors in the United States, Italy and Spain gave samples during acute or convalescent COVID-19. Sources were T cells, B-cell-depleted T cells, or PBMCs; the material itself was cDNA or gDNA.

The CDR3 consists of 12 residues. The germline V and J ends were trimmed by 8 bases and 8 bases, with 12 bases remaining between them. CDR1 is MDHEN and CDR2 is SYDVKM in the germline V gene. Original data processing: Reference gene primer amplification gave nucleated cell count estimates. Sequencing used immunoSEQ multiplex PCR; TCRdb keeps in-frame clones, though not all of them. V and J calls and clone size are given by that table; D and trimming were obtained from the DNA. Here the sample spans 350,000 to 450,000 clones, 70% to 90% being singletons. This receptor was identified in a human donor in a cohort sampled during active COVID-19. The sample comprised peripheral blood. The genes are TRBV28 and TRBJ1-4; D is undetermined. The CDR3 region has the DNA TGTGCCAGCCAGGTGCGACGCGAAAAACTGTTTTTT. Protein product: CASQVRREKLFF.